The 10 T cell receptor beta chains below all came from one sample that was sequenced in a study of T cell responses to AZD1222 COVID-19 vaccine. The table came from immunoSEQ multiplex PCR; TCRdb's copy has only in-frame clones and leaves some out. The table lists about 140,000 clones, 88% of them singletons. Sequencing was performed on peripheral blood, taken 28 days after the second AZD1222 dose. These receptors came from an adult who received the AZD1222 COVID-19 vaccine.

The chain employs TRBV12-3 or TRBV12-4 and TRBJ1-4; D gene unclear. The CDR3 sequence is 12 residues long. Trimming removed 2 bases at V and 8 bases at J, with 6 bases between. The CDR3 DNA reads TGTGCCAGCAGTTTAATTCGGGAAAAACTGTTTTTT. Its protein is CASSLIREKLFF.

The V and J genes are TRBV19 and TRBJ2-3; possibly TRBD1 or TRBD2 for D (5 bases each). Germline lookup yields CDR1 LNHDA and CDR2 SQIVND (reference sequence). Trimming shortened V by 0 bases and J by 4 bases, and 14 bases separated the two germline ends. This CDR3 is built from 16 residues. The CDR3 reads CASSIDGGLGPDTQYF. The DNA for the CDR3 is TGTGCCAGTAGTATAGATGGGGGTTTGGGCCCAGATACGCAGTATTTT.

The chain carries TRBV5-1 and TRBJ2-5, with D hard to call. CDR1 is SGHRS and CDR2 is YFSETQ in the germline V gene. This CDR3 has 17 amino acids. Trimming left V 1 base short and J 2 bases short, with 18 bases between. The CDR3 sequence: CASSLRAVGDSQETQYF. CDR3 DNA sequence: TGCGCCAGCAGCTTGAGGGCAGTGGGCGACTCACAAGAGACCCAGTACTTC.

The V call is TRBV28, the J call TRBJ1-5; D may be TRBD1 (5 bases). This CDR3 contains 17 residues. Germline loops: CDR1 MDHEN, CDR2 SYDVKM. Trimming left V 6 bases short and J 3 bases short, with 21 bases between. CDR3 protein: CASSRRVPGLDNQPQHF. The CDR3, as DNA: TGTGCCAGCAGCCGCCGGGTGCCGGGGCTCGACAATCAGCCCCAGCATTTT.

J is TRBJ2-1 and V is TRBV28; D possibly corresponds to TRBD2 (5 bases). CDR1 is MDHEN and CDR2 is SYDVKM in the germline V gene. The CDR3 sequence is 8 residues long. The germline V and J ends were trimmed by 10 bases and 11 bases, with 6 bases remaining between them. Here the CDR3 DNA reads TGTGCCACCGGGAAGCAGTTCTTC. Amino acids: CATGKQFF.

The rearrangement links TRBV11-2 to TRBJ2-1, with D perhaps TRBD1 (6 bases). This CDR3 comprises 14 residues. Germline loops: CDR1 SGHAT, CDR2 FQNNGV. Deletions cut 3 bases from V and 2 bases from J, with 8 bases between. The DNA of the CDR3 is TGTGCCAGCAGCTTCAAGGGGGCCTACAATGAGCAGTTCTTC. Translation: CASSFKGAYNEQFF.

CDR3 residues: CASSDDSSGELFF. The DNA for the CDR3 is TGTGCCAGCAGTGACGACTCATCCGGGGAGCTGTTTTTT. The chain carries TRBV2 and TRBJ2-2; the D is unclear. V was shortened by 3 bases and J by 6 bases, with 8 bases between the two germline ends. Looked up from germline, CDR1 is SNHLY and CDR2 is FYNNEI. The CDR3 contains 13 residues.

Only one count was recorded for this clone. The V and J genes are TRBV19 and TRBJ2-2, with D tentatively TRBD1 (6 bases). The CDR3 is 14 residues long. From germline, CDR1 is LNHDA and CDR2 SQIVND (reference sequence). The V end lost 6 bases, the J end lost 7 bases, and 15 bases lay between the germline ends. The CDR3 reads CASRGNRVSGELFF. In DNA form, the CDR3 reads TGTGCCAGTAGGGGGAACAGGGTTAGCGGGGAGCTGTTTTTT.

The genes are TRBV7-6 and TRBJ2-1, with a possible D match to TRBD1 (6 bases). Deletions cut 2 bases from V and 2 bases from J, with 13 bases between. CDR1 is SGHVS, CDR2 FNYEAQ, per germline. The CDR3 covers 16 residues. This chain's CDR3 is CASSLMGARPYNEQFF. The CDR3 nucleotides are TGTGCCAGCAGCTTAATGGGGGCGCGTCCCTACAATGAGCAGTTCTTC.

The genes are TRBV27 and TRBJ1-1; D unclear. CDR1 and CDR2 from the germline V gene are MNHEY and SMNVEV (reference sequence). This CDR3 is 15 amino acids long. V was pared by 4 bases and J by 0 bases, with 12 bases between. CDR3 nucleotides: TGTGCCAGCAGTTCACTCCGACACTTGAACACTGAAGCTTTCTTT. It specifies CASSSLRHLNTEAFF.